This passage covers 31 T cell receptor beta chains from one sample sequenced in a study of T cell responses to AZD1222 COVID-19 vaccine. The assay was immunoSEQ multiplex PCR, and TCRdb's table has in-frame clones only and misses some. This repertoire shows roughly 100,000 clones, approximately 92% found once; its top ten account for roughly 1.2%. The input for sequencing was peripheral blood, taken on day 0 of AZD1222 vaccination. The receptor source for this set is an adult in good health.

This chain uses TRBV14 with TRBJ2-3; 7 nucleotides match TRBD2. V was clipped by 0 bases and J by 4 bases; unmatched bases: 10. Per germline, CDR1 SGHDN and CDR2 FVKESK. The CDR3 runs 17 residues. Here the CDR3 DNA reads TGTGCCAGCAGCCAAGATGGGGGGGGAATCCCCCCAGATACGCAGTATTTT. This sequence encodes CASSQDGGGIPPDTQYF.

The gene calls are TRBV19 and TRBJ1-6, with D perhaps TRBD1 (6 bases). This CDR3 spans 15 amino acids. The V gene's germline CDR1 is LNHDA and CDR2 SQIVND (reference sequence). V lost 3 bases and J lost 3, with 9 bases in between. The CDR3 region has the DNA TGTGCCAGTAGTATCGGGGACATCTATAATTCACCCCTCCACTTT. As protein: CASSIGDIYNSPLHF.

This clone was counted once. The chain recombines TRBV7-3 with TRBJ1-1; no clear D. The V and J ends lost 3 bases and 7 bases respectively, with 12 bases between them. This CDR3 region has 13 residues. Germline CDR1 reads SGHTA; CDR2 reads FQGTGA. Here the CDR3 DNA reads TGTGCCAGCAGCTTCACCCCCCATGATGAAGCTTTCTTT. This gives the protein CASSFTPHDEAFF.

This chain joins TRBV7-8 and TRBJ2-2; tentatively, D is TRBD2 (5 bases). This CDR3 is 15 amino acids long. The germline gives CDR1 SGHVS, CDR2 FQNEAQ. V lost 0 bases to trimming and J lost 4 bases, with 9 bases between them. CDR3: CASSLASEGTGELFF. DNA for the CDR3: TGTGCCAGCAGCTTAGCTAGCGAGGGCACCGGGGAGCTGTTTTTT.

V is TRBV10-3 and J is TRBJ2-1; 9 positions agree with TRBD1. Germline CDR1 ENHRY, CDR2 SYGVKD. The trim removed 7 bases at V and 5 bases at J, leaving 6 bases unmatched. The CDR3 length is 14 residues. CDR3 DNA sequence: TGTGCCATCACAGGGGACAGGGACGACAATGAGCAGTTCTTC. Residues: CAITGDRDDNEQFF.

As DNA, the CDR3 is TGTGCCACCCCGGGCCAGATGAACACTGAAGCTTTCTTT. It codes for CATPGQMNTEAFF. The chain links TRBV24-1 to TRBJ1-1; unclear D gene. Trimming stripped 9 bases from V and 0 bases from J, with 10 bases between. CDR1 is KGHDR and CDR2 is SFDVKD in the germline V gene. This CDR3 is 13 amino acids long.

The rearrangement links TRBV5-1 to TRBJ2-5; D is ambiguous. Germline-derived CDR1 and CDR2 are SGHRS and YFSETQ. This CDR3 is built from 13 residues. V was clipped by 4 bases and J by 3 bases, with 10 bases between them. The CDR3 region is CASSVQPEETQYF. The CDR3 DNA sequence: TGCGCCAGCAGCGTACAACCCGAAGAGACCCAGTACTTC.

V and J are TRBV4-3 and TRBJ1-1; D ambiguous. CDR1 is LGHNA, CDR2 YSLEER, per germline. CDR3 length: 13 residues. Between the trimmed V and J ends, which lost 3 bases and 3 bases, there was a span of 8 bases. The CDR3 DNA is TGCGCCAGCAGCCATCTAGACTACACTGAAGCTTTCTTT. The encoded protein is CASSHLDYTEAFF.

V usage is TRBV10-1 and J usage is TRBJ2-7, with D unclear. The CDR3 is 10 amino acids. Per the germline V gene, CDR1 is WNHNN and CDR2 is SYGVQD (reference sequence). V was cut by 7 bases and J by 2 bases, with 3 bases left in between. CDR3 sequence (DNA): TGCGCCAGCACTCCCTACGAGCAGTACTTC. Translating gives CASTPYEQYF.

CDR3 DNA sequence: TGCAGTGCTAGTCCTAGCGGGGGGGCCCCACCAAATGAGCAGTTCTTC. Translation: CSASPSGGAPPNEQFF. The chain joins TRBV20-1 to TRBJ2-1; 12 bases match TRBD2. The ends lost 3 bases at V and 7 bases at J; junction bases unmatched: 10. Germline assignment: CDR1 DFQATT and CDR2 SNEGSKA (reference sequence). This CDR3 is built from 16 residues.

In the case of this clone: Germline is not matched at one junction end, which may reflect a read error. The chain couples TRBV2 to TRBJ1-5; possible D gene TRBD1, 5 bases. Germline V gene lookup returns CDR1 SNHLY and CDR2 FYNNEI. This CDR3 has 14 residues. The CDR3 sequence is CASGDSNSNQPQHF. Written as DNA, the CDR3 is TGTGCCAGCGGTGACAGTAACTCCAATCAGCCCCAGCATTTT. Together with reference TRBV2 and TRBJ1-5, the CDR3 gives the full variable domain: EPEVTQTPSHQVTQMGQEVILRCVPISNHLYFYWYRQILGQKVEFLVSFYNNEISEKSEIFDDQFSVERPDGSNFTLKIRSTKLEDSAMYFCASGDSNSNQPQHFGDGTRLSIL.

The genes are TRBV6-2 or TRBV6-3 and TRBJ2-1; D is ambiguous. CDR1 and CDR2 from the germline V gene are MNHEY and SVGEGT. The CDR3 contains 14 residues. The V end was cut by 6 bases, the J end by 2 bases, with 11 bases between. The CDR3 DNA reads TGTGCCAGCAGCCTTCTAAGCGCCTACAATGAGCAGTTCTTC. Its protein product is CASSLLSAYNEQFF.

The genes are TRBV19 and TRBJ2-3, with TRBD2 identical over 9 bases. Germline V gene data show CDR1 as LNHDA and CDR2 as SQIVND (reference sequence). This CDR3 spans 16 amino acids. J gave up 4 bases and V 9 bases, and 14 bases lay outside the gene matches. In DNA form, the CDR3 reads TGTGCCAGCCAACTGTGGGCGGGGGGGCCCTCAGATACGCAGTATTTT. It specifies CASQLWAGGPSDTQYF.

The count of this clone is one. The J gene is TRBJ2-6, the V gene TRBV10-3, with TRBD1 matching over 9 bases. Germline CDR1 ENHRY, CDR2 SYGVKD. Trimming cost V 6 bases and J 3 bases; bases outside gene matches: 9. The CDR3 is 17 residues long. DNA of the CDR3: TGTGCCATCAGGGGGACAGGGACGGGTAATGGGGCCAACGTCCTGACTTTC. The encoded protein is CAIRGTGTGNGANVLTF.

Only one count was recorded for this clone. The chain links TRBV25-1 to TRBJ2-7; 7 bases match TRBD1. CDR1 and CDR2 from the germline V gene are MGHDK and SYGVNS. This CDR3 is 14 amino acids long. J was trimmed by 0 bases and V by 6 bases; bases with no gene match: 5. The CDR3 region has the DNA TGTGCCAGCAGGTCGACAGGGTCCTCCTACGAGCAGTACTTC. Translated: CASRSTGSSYEQYF.

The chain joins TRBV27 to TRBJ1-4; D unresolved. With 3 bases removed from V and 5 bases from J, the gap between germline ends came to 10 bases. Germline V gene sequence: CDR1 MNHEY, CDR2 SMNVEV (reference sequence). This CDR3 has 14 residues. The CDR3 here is CASSFGGLNEKLFF. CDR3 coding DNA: TGTGCCAGCAGTTTCGGCGGACTCAATGAAAAACTGTTTTTT.

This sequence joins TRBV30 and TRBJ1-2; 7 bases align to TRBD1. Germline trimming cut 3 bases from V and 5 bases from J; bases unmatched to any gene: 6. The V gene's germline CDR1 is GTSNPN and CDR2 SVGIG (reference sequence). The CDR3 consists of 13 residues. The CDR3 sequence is CAWREGASYGYTF. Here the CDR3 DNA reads TGTGCCTGGAGAGAGGGGGCTTCATATGGCTACACCTTC.

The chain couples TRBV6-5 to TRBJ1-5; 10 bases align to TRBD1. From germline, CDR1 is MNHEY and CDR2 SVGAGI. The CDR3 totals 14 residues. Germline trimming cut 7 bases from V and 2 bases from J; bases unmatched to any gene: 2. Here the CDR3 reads CASTGTGGNQPQHF. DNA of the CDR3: TGTGCCAGCACCGGGACAGGGGGCAATCAGCCCCAGCATTTT.

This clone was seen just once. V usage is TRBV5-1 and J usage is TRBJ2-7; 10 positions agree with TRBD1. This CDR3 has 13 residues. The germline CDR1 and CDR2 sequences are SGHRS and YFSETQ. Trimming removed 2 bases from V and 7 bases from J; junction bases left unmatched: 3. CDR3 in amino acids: CASSFDRGLEQYF. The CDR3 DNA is TGCGCCAGCAGCTTTGACAGGGGGCTGGAGCAGTACTTC.

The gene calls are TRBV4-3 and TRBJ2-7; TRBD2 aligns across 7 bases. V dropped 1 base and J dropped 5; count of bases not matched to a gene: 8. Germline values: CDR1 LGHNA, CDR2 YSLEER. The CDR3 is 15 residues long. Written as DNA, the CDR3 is TGCGCCAGCAGCCAAGGAGGTAGGCGGGAGAACGAGCAGTACTTC. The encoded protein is CASSQGGRRENEQYF.

CDR3 loop: CASSAQGFYGYTF. In DNA form, the CDR3 reads TGTGCCAGCAGCGCCCAGGGGTTCTATGGCTACACCTTC. The chain employs TRBV7-2 and TRBJ1-2, with D possibly being TRBD1 (6 bases). CDR1 is SGHTA, CDR2 FQGNSA, per germline. The V gene lost 5 bases and the J gene lost 4 bases, with 11 bases spanning the gap. The CDR3 is 13 residues long.

DNA of the CDR3: TGCAGCGTTCTCAGGGGCCCAAACACCGGGGAGCTGTTTTTT. Amino acid sequence: CSVLRGPNTGELFF. This chain links TRBV29-1 with TRBJ2-2; the D gene is possibly TRBD1 (6 bases). The CDR3 has 14 amino acids. Germline-derived CDR1 and CDR2 are SQVTM and ANQGSEA. The V end was cut by 5 bases, the J end by 2 bases, with 12 bases between.

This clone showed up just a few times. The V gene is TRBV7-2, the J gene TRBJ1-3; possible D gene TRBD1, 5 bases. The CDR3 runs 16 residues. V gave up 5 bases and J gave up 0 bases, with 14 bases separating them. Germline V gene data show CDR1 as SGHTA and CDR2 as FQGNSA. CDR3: CASSPRDGDSGNTIYF. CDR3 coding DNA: TGTGCCAGCAGCCCCCGGGACGGAGACTCTGGAAACACCATATATTTT.

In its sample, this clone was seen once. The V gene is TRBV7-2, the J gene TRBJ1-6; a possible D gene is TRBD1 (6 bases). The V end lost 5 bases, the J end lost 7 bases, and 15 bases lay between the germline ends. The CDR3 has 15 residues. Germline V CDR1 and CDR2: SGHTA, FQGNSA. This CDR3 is CASSRETGTNSPLHF. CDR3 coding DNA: TGTGCCAGCAGCCGGGAGACAGGAACCAATTCACCCCTCCACTTT.

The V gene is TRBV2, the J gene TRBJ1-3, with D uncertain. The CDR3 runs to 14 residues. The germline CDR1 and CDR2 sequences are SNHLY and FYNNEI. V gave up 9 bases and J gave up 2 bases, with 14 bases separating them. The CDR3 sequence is CASRLSRPGNTIYF. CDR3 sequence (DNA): TGTGCCAGTCGACTCTCCCGGCCTGGAAACACCATATATTTT.

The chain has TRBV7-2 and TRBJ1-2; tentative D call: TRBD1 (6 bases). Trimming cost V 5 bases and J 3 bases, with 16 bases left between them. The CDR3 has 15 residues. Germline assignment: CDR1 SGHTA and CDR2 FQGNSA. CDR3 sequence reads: CASSPETGIDYGYTF. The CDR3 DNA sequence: TGTGCCAGCAGCCCCGAAACAGGGATAGACTATGGCTACACCTTC.

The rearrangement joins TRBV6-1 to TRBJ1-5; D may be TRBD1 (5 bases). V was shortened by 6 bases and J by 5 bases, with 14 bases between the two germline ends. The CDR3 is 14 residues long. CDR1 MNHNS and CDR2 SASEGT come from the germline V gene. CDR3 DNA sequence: TGTGCCAGCAGGCCACGAGGGGCGGATCAGCCCCAGCATTTT. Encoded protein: CASRPRGADQPQHF.

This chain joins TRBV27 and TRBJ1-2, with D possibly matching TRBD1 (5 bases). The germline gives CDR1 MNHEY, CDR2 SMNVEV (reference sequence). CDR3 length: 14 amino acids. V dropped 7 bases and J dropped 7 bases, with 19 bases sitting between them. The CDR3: CASTPGRDYGGYTF. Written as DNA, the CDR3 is TGTGCCAGCACCCCCGGGAGGGACTATGGTGGCTACACCTTC.

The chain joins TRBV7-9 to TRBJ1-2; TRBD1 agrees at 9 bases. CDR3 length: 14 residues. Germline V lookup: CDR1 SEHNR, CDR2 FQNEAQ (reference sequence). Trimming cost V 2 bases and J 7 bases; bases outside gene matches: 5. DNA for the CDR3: TGTGCCAGCAGCTTAAACAGGGGGCAGGTTGGCTACACCTTC. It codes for CASSLNRGQVGYTF.

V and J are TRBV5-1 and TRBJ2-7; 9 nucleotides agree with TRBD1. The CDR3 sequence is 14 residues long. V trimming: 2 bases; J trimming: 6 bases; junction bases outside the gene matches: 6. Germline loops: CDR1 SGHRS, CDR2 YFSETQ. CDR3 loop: CASSLQGAGGEQYF. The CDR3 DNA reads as TGCGCCAGCAGCTTACAGGGGGCTGGAGGCGAGCAGTACTTC. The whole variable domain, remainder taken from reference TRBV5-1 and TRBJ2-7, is KAGVTQTPRYLIKTRGQQVTLSCSPISGHRSVSWYQQTPGQGLQFLFEYFSETQRNKGNFPGRFSGRQFSNSRSEMNVSTLELGDSALYLCASSLQGAGGEQYFGPGTRLTVT.

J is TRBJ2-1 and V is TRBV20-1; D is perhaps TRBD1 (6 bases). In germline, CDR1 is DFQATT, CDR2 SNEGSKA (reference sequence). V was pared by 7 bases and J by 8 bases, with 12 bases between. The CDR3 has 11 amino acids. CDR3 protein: CSVRGIDEQFF. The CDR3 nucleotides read TGCAGTGTTAGGGGGATCGATGAGCAGTTCTTC.